These 27 T cell receptor beta chains originate from one sample sequenced in a study of cytomegalovirus exposure and HLA in healthy donors. Amplification used 60 Vbeta primers and 13 Jbeta primers. This table comes from immunoSEQ multiplex PCR, and its TCRdb copy is limited to in-frame clones, with some not included. The table has about 140,000 clones, roughly 86% seen once; the top ten hold roughly 3.4%. Sequencing used PBMCs. The receptors were sampled from a man aged 18 to 35 in good health and CMV-seropositive.

This clone has a single count. V is TRBV18 and J is TRBJ1-2; possibly TRBD1 for D (5 bases). Trimming took 1 base from V and 7 from J, leaving 13 bases between them. Looked up from germline, CDR1 is KGHSH and CDR2 is LQKENI. The CDR3 totals 14 residues. The CDR3: CASSPRGEGLGYTF. The CDR3 coding sequence is TGTGCCAGCTCACCACGGGGGGAAGGGCTTGGCTACACCTTC.

The chain is built from TRBV2 and TRBJ1-3, with 10 bases matching TRBD1. The CDR3 has 18 amino acids. J was trimmed by 1 base and V by 4 bases; bases with no gene match: 10. Germline CDR1 SNHLY, CDR2 FYNNEI. The CDR3 sequence is CASSGDSWTGGSGNTIYF. The CDR3 DNA reads TGTGCCAGCAGTGGAGACTCATGGACAGGGGGTTCTGGAAACACCATATATTTT.

The chain couples TRBV2 to TRBJ2-2; 9 bases fit TRBD2. The CDR3 length is 17 residues. From germline, CDR1 is SNHLY and CDR2 FYNNEI. The V and J ends lost 5 bases and 2 bases, in that order; junction bases with no gene match: 9. The CDR3 is CASSPSPTSGNTGELFF. CDR3 DNA: TGTGCCAGCAGTCCCAGCCCGACTAGCGGCAACACCGGGGAGCTGTTTTTT.

This rearrangement joins TRBV2 to TRBJ2-2; D may be TRBD1 (5 bases). V lost 6 bases, J lost 6 bases, and 11 bases lay in between. The CDR3 loop spans 13 amino acids. In germline, CDR1 is SNHLY, CDR2 FYNNEI. The DNA for the CDR3 is TGTGCCAGCAGGCAGGGTATGGCCGGGGAGCTGTTTTTT. Protein sequence: CASRQGMAGELFF.

The chain joins TRBV18 to TRBJ1-1, with 7 bases fitting TRBD1. The CDR3 is 14 amino acids. After removal of 6 bases from V and 4 bases from J, the junction contained 8 bases not matched to a gene. The germline gives CDR1 KGHSH, CDR2 LQKENI. The CDR3 sequence: CASSPGTVPTEAFF. As DNA, the CDR3 is TGTGCCAGCTCCCCTGGGACAGTCCCCACTGAAGCTTTCTTT.

The CDR3 DNA reads as TGCGCCAGCAGCCAAGACCAGGGGGCCGGGTTCACGGGGAGCTCCTACGAGCAGTACTTC. Protein: CASSQDQGAGFTGSSYEQYF. The J gene is TRBJ2-7, the V gene TRBV4-1, with 8 bases fitting TRBD1. Trimming took 0 bases from V and 0 from J; bases not matched to a gene: 16. This CDR3 spans 20 amino acids. From germline, CDR1 is MGHRA and CDR2 YSYEKL.

The V gene is TRBV20-1, the J gene TRBJ2-7; D is uncertain. The CDR3 has 10 residues. Trimming stripped 7 bases from V and 4 bases from J, with 8 bases between. Per germline, CDR1 DFQATT and CDR2 SNEGSKA (reference sequence). The CDR3 protein is CSVASYEQYF. The CDR3 bases are TGCAGTGTAGCCAGTTACGAGCAGTACTTC.

The rearrangement uses TRBV7-9 and TRBJ1-2; D is unclear. The germline gives CDR1 SEHNR, CDR2 FQNEAQ (reference sequence). The germline V and J ends were trimmed by 1 base and 6 bases, with 21 bases remaining between them. This CDR3 is 17 amino acids long. The DNA of the CDR3 is TGTGCCAGCAGCTTAGGTATCTCGGCAGGTTCCATGCATGGCTACACCTTC. This sequence encodes CASSLGISAGSMHGYTF.

The chain carries TRBV5-1 and TRBJ1-4; TRBD1 matches at 7 bases. This CDR3 comprises 14 residues. The junction had 5 bases not matched to a gene; V was cut back by 3 bases and J by 6 bases. Germline CDR1 is SGHRS and CDR2 is YFSETQ. The CDR3: CASSWGQRHEKLFF. The CDR3 nucleotides read TGCGCCAGCAGCTGGGGACAGCGACATGAAAAACTGTTTTTT.

This clone turned up a few times. The chain has TRBV6-5 and TRBJ1-4; D possibly corresponds to TRBD1 (6 bases). The CDR3 totals 15 residues. Trimming pared 0 bases from V and 7 bases from J, leaving 12 bases between. In germline, CDR1 is MNHEY, CDR2 SVGAGI. This CDR3 is CASSYSGGEAEKLFF. CDR3 coding DNA: TGTGCCAGCAGTTACTCTGGGGGCGAAGCTGAAAAACTGTTTTTT.

The chain employs TRBV7-9 and TRBJ1-1, with TRBD1 as a possible D gene (6 bases). Germline V gene lookup returns CDR1 SEHNR and CDR2 FQNEAQ (reference sequence). The CDR3 runs 15 residues. V gave up 5 bases and J gave up 1 base, with 14 bases separating them. CDR3 bases: TGTGCCAGCAGCAGCAGACAGGTCGAGAACACTGAAGCTTTCTTT. The encoded protein is CASSSRQVENTEAFF. Full variable domain (outside the CDR3, taken from reference TRBV7-9 and TRBJ1-1): DTGVSQNPRHKITKRGQNVTFRCDPISEHNRLYWYRQTLGQGPEFLTYFQNEAQLEKSRLLSDRFSAERPKGSFSTLEIQRTEQGDSAMYLCASSSRQVENTEAFFGQGTRLTVV.

V gene TRBV4-2 combines with J gene TRBJ2-5, with D hard to call. Per germline, CDR1 LGHNA and CDR2 YNFKEQ. The V gene lost 4 bases and the J gene lost 5 bases, with 14 bases spanning the gap. This CDR3 has 14 residues. The CDR3 bases are TGTGCCAGCAGCCCGTCGCAAATGAGGGAGACCCAGTACTTC. Protein: CASSPSQMRETQYF.

The J gene is TRBJ1-2, the V gene TRBV6-1; no definite D call. Deletions cut 5 bases from V and 1 base from J, with 11 bases between. CDR3 size: 14 residues. Germline CDR1 reads MNHNS; CDR2 reads SASEGT. The CDR3 reads CASSLVTVNYGYTF. CDR3 DNA: TGTGCCAGCAGTTTGGTCACTGTTAACTATGGCTACACCTTC.

The chain has TRBV18 and TRBJ2-5; unclear D gene. The CDR3 consists of 15 residues. CDR1 and CDR2 from the germline V gene are KGHSH and LQKENI. V dropped 1 base and J dropped 0 bases, with 9 bases sitting between them. This CDR3 is CASSPRRRDQETQYF. The CDR3 nucleotides are TGTGCCAGCTCACCACGAAGACGGGACCAAGAGACCCAGTACTTC.

The chain has TRBV4-2 and TRBJ1-2, with 8 bases identical to TRBD1. V was clipped by 4 bases and J by 8 bases; unmatched bases: 9. The CDR3 contains 14 residues. Germline CDR1 reads LGHNA; CDR2 reads YNFKEQ. Written as DNA, the CDR3 is TGTGCCAGCAGCCCCTCGACAGGGGAAAGCGGCTACACCTTC. It encodes CASSPSTGESGYTF.

The chain links TRBV5-4 to TRBJ1-1, with D perhaps matching TRBD1 (5 bases). This CDR3 is 13 amino acids long. The ends were cut back, 7 bases at V and 2 bases at J, with 12 bases in the middle. The V gene's germline CDR1 is SGHNT and CDR2 YYREEE (reference sequence). This CDR3 reads CASGLGENTEAFF. Here the CDR3 DNA reads TGTGCCAGCGGTCTAGGGGAAAACACTGAAGCTTTCTTT.

The chain employs TRBV11-2 and TRBJ2-7; 9 positions match TRBD2. The length of the CDR3 is 17 residues. Germline CDR1 and CDR2: SGHAT and FQNNGV. The ends lost 1 base at V and 3 bases at J; junction bases unmatched: 10. CDR3 coding DNA: TGTGCCAGCAGCTTAGGGGGTAGGGCTAGCGGGATCTACGAGCAGTACTTC. Translation: CASSLGGRASGIYEQYF.

This chain uses TRBV19 with TRBJ2-2, with 10 bases aligning to TRBD2. Per germline, CDR1 LNHDA and CDR2 SQIVND (reference sequence). J was trimmed by 6 bases and V by 3 bases; bases with no gene match: 4. CDR3 size: 15 residues. In DNA, the CDR3 is TGTGCCAGTAGTATTAGCGGGAGGATGGCCGGGGAGCTGTTTTTT. Protein sequence: CASSISGRMAGELFF.

The chain combines TRBV7-9 with TRBJ2-6, with D possibly TRBD1 on 6 matching bases. V shed 10 bases and J shed 0 bases, with 10 bases lying between them. The CDR3 runs 14 residues. CDR1 is SEHNR, CDR2 FQNEAQ, per germline (reference sequence). The CDR3 protein is CATSGDSGANVLTF. In DNA form, the CDR3 reads TGTGCCACTTCAGGGGACTCTGGGGCCAACGTCCTGACTTTC. Combining the CDR3 with reference TRBV7-9 and TRBJ2-6 gives the whole variable domain DTGVSQNPRHKITKRGQNVTFRCDPISEHNRLYWYRQTLGQGPEFLTYFQNEAQLEKSRLLSDRFSAERPKGSFSTLEIQRTEQGDSAMYLCATSGDSGANVLTFGAGSRLTVL.

This clone was observed a handful of times. Germline and junction disagree at one end, which may indicate a read error. The chain combines TRBV7-9 with TRBJ2-1; 8 bases agree with TRBD2. The germline gives CDR1 SEHNR, CDR2 FQNEAQ (reference sequence). This CDR3 comprises 12 residues. Here the CDR3 DNA reads TGTTCCAGCAGCGGGACTAGTCGTGAGCAGTTCTTC. Translating it yields CSSSGTSREQFF.

The count of this clone is one. The CDR3 nucleotides are TGTGCCAGCAGTTACTCGAGACAGGGAAACACTGAAGCTTTCTTT. It specifies CASSYSRQGNTEAFF. V gene TRBV6-5 combines with J gene TRBJ1-1; 7 bases line up with TRBD1. The CDR3 loop spans 15 amino acids. The V gene end was trimmed by 0 bases and the J gene end by 2 bases; junction bases not matched to a gene: 3. Germline assignment: CDR1 MNHEY and CDR2 SVGAGI.

The V and J genes are TRBV11-2 and TRBJ2-5; TRBD2 aligns across 12 bases. Per germline, CDR1 SGHAT and CDR2 FQNNGV. The CDR3 runs 13 residues. V dropped 6 bases and J dropped 9; count of bases not matched to a gene: 5. The CDR3 DNA sequence: TGTGCCAGCAGTGGGACTAGCGGGCGGGCCCAGTACTTC. Its protein product is CASSGTSGRAQYF. Combining the CDR3 with reference TRBV11-2 and TRBJ2-5 gives the whole variable domain EAGVAQSPRYKIIEKRQSVAFWCNPISGHATLYWYQQILGQGPKLLIQFQNNGVVDDSQLPKDRFSAERLKGVDSTLKIQPAKLEDSAVYLCASSGTSGRAQYFGPGTRLLVL.

The chain employs TRBV28 and TRBJ1-2; a weak D match, TRBD1 (5 bases). This CDR3 region has 17 residues. CDR1 and CDR2 (germline): MDHEN, SYDVKM. Between the trimmed V and J ends, which lost 6 bases and 4 bases, there was a span of 24 bases. Written as DNA, the CDR3 is TGTGCCAGCAGACCCGGGTTGGGGCAGGCGTCAAGCTATGGCTACACCTTC. Protein sequence: CASRPGLGQASSYGYTF.

The rearrangement links TRBV4-2 to TRBJ2-1; TRBD2 agrees at 9 bases. V shed 4 bases, J shed 4 bases, and the junction held 5 bases outside the gene matches. The V gene's germline CDR1 is LGHNA and CDR2 YNFKEQ. This CDR3 region has 15 residues. CDR3 loop: CASSPLAGVYNEQFF. CDR3 sequence (DNA): TGTGCCAGCAGCCCCTTAGCGGGAGTGTACAATGAGCAGTTCTTC.

V and J are TRBV10-3 and TRBJ2-1; possibly TRBD2 for D (5 bases). The V end was cut by 0 bases, the J end by 8 bases, with 5 bases between. The CDR3 loop spans 12 amino acids. CDR1 is ENHRY, CDR2 SYGVKD, per germline. CDR3 sequence (DNA): TGTGCCATCAGTGAGTCCGGGGATGAGCAGTTCTTC. Translated: CAISESGDEQFF.

This rearrangement joins TRBV10-3 to TRBJ1-5; D ambiguous. Trimming took off 0 bases at V and 5 bases at J, with 11 bases between the two ends. In germline, CDR1 is ENHRY, CDR2 SYGVKD. The CDR3 loop spans 15 amino acids. Written as DNA, the CDR3 is TGTGCCATCAGTGAGTCGGGAGGCTTCGATCAGCCCCAGCATTTT. Its translation is CAISESGGFDQPQHF.

The chain combines TRBV2 with TRBJ1-2; D may be TRBD1 (5 bases). The CDR3 extends over 14 amino acids. The germline V and J ends were trimmed by 2 bases and 4 bases, with 11 bases remaining between them. Per the germline V gene, CDR1 is SNHLY and CDR2 is FYNNEI. The CDR3 nucleotides are TGTGCCAGCAGTGAATCGGGGGGAATCTATGGCTACACCTTC. Translation: CASSESGGIYGYTF.